These 27 T cell receptor beta chains were sequenced from one sample in a study of blood T cell repertoires in COVID-19. Sequencing used immunoSEQ multiplex PCR; TCRdb keeps in-frame clones, though not all of them. The table includes approximately 260,000 clones, around 90% detected once. The sample taken for sequencing was peripheral blood. All receptors come from a man between 45 and 60 years old with acute or convalescent COVID-19.

This clone appeared once. This chain uses TRBV6-5 with TRBJ1-1; the match to TRBD1 covers 10 bases. The CDR3 extends over 13 amino acids. Trimming removed 6 bases from V and 7 bases from J; junction bases left unmatched: 5. The germline V gene has CDR1 MNHEY and CDR2 SVGAGI. The CDR3 DNA follows: TGTGCCAGCAGAGGACAGGGGGATTTTGAAGCTTTCTTT. This translates into CASRGQGDFEAFF.

This clone was observed a single time. The chain couples TRBV10-3 to TRBJ1-2, with D maybe TRBD1 (6 bases). Between the trimmed V and J ends, which lost 10 bases and 0 bases, there was a span of 21 bases. There are 16 residues in the CDR3. Germline V gives CDR1 ENHRY, CDR2 SYGVKD. The CDR3 is CATGGTTLTPNYGYTF. CDR3 nucleotide sequence: TGTGCCACCGGGGGGACAACCCTCACTCCTAACTATGGCTACACCTTC.

The chain joins TRBV3-1 (or the pseudogene TRBV3-2) to TRBJ2-7; TRBD1 is a possible D gene (6 bases). V lost 4 bases and J lost 4, with 20 bases in between. This CDR3 has 16 residues. Germline CDR1 is LGHDT and CDR2 is YNNKEL (reference sequence). The CDR3 here is CASSPGAQGIEYEQYF. Here the CDR3 DNA reads TGTGCCAGCAGCCCAGGGGCGCAGGGTATAGAATACGAGCAGTACTTC.

CDR3 residues: CASSYARGQETQYF. The CDR3 DNA sequence: TGTGCCAGCAGTTATGCAAGGGGCCAAGAGACCCAGTACTTC. V gene TRBV6-5 combines with J gene TRBJ2-5; D is perhaps TRBD1 (5 bases). Germline loops: CDR1 MNHEY, CDR2 SVGAGI. The CDR3 runs 14 residues. V was clipped by 3 bases and J by 1 base, with 9 bases between them.

The chain employs TRBV4-1 and TRBJ2-1, with a tentative D call TRBD2 (5 bases). Trimming stripped 3 bases from V and 2 bases from J, with 14 bases between. The germline V gene encodes CDR1 MGHRA and CDR2 YSYEKL. The CDR3 has 16 residues. The CDR3 DNA is TGCGCCAGCAGCCAGGCCCCCGGGGTAACCTACAATGAGCAGTTCTTC. Its protein is CASSQAPGVTYNEQFF.

The gene calls are TRBV7-8 and TRBJ2-1, with 15 bases lining up with TRBD2. This CDR3 spans 18 amino acids. Germline CDR1 reads SGHVS; CDR2 reads FQNEAQ. The trim removed 2 bases at V and 2 bases at J, leaving 4 bases unmatched. The CDR3 nucleotides are TGTGCCAGCAGCTTAAGGACTAGCGGGGGGGCGGCCTACAATGAGCAGTTCTTC. Translation: CASSLRTSGGAAYNEQFF. The full variable domain, in which reference TRBV7-8 and TRBJ2-1 provide the parts outside the CDR3, is GAGVSQSPRYKVAKRGQDVALRCDPISGHVSLFWYQQALGQGPEFLTYFQNEAQLDKSGLPSDRFFAERPEGSVSTLKIQRTQQEDSAVYLCASSLRTSGGAAYNEQFFGPGTRLTVL.

The genes are TRBV9 and TRBJ1-3; D remains ambiguous. CDR1 is SGDLS and CDR2 is YYNGEE in the germline V gene. The V gene lost 1 base and the J gene lost 2 bases, with 10 bases spanning the gap. The CDR3 covers 15 residues. The CDR3 region has the DNA TGTGCCAGCAGCGTAACAGATGAACCTGGAAACACCATATATTTT. Its protein is CASSVTDEPGNTIYF.

The chain carries TRBV18 and TRBJ1-1; D possibly corresponds to TRBD1 (6 bases). This CDR3 comprises 12 residues. The germline V gene has CDR1 KGHSH and CDR2 LQKENI. The V and J ends lost 2 bases and 10 bases respectively, with 11 bases between them. The CDR3 DNA follows: TGTGCCAGCTCACCAGAGGGGACAAGAGCTTTCTTT. It specifies CASSPEGTRAFF.

This rearrangement joins TRBV7-2 to TRBJ2-3; D is perhaps TRBD2 (6 bases). The CDR3 runs 15 residues. From germline, CDR1 is SGHTA and CDR2 FQGNSA. V was pared by 3 bases and J by 2 bases, with 12 bases between. The CDR3 region is CASSFLGGNTDTQYF. In DNA form, the CDR3 reads TGTGCCAGCAGCTTTTTGGGGGGTAACACAGATACGCAGTATTTT.

The chain employs TRBV19 and TRBJ1-3, with TRBD1 matching 7 bases. Per the germline V gene, CDR1 is LNHDA and CDR2 is SQIVND (reference sequence). The CDR3 contains 11 residues. V gave up 8 bases and J gave up 8 bases; unmatched junction bases: 3. CDR3 DNA sequence: TGTGCCAGTGGACAGGCGGACACCATATATTTT. Protein sequence: CASGQADTIYF.

The chain has TRBV10-3 and TRBJ2-7; 12 nucleotides match TRBD2. This CDR3 is 16 amino acids long. Germline CDR1 ENHRY, CDR2 SYGVKD. V dropped 3 bases and J dropped 2; count of bases not matched to a gene: 5. The CDR3 DNA reads as TGTGCCATCAGTGACGGTTCTAGCGGGGGGGCCTACGAGCAGTACTTC. Its protein is CAISDGSSGGAYEQYF.

In DNA, the CDR3 is TGTGCCAGCAGCGCCCGAGGCGGGGTCCTCTATGGCTACACCTTC. Translated: CASSARGGVLYGYTF. This rearrangement joins TRBV9 to TRBJ1-2; D is uncertain. This CDR3 is built from 15 residues. With 3 bases removed from V and 4 bases from J, the gap between germline ends came to 16 bases. Germline CDR1 is SGDLS and CDR2 is YYNGEE.

This chain joins TRBV5-1 and TRBJ1-1, with D maybe TRBD1 (5 bases). The CDR3 totals 15 residues. Germline CDR1 is SGHRS and CDR2 is YFSETQ. V was shortened by 2 bases and J by 3 bases, with 14 bases between the two germline ends. CDR3 residues: CASSFAGRGDTEAFF. For the CDR3, the DNA is TGCGCCAGCAGCTTTGCGGGGCGCGGGGACACTGAAGCTTTCTTT. Variable domain in full (rest from reference TRBV5-1 and TRBJ1-1): KAGVTQTPRYLIKTRGQQVTLSCSPISGHRSVSWYQQTPGQGLQFLFEYFSETQRNKGNFPGRFSGRQFSNSRSEMNVSTLELGDSALYLCASSFAGRGDTEAFFGQGTRLTVV.

V is TRBV6-2 or TRBV6-3 and J is TRBJ2-5; 15 nucleotides match TRBD2. Per the germline V gene, CDR1 is MNHEY and CDR2 is SVGEGT. This CDR3 has 19 residues. The ends lost 2 bases at V and 2 bases at J; junction bases unmatched: 9. The DNA for the CDR3 is TGTGCCAGCAGTTACGCACGGACTAGCGGGGGGGCACGGCAAGAGACCCAGTACTTC. Amino acids: CASSYARTSGGARQETQYF.

As concerns this clone: The identical CDR3 is also encoded by other nucleotide sequences in the sample. The V and J genes are TRBV20-1 and TRBJ1-2; 7 positions match TRBD1. V lost 5 bases and J lost 5; bases outside the gene matches: 2. The CDR3 contains 11 residues. In germline, CDR1 is DFQATT, CDR2 SNEGSKA (reference sequence). Here the CDR3 DNA reads TGCAGTGCTCGGACAGGATATGGCTACACCTTC. This sequence encodes CSARTGYGYTF.

The sample holds one count of this clone. The chain recombines TRBV7-3 with TRBJ2-1; 7 bases align to TRBD1. Looked up from germline, CDR1 is SGHTA and CDR2 is FQGTGA. This CDR3 is built from 16 residues. The junction had 3 bases not matched to a gene; V was cut back by 0 bases and J by 1 base. CDR3 protein: CASSLTGQQSYNEQFF. DNA of the CDR3: TGTGCCAGCAGCTTAACGGGACAGCAGTCCTACAATGAGCAGTTCTTC.

The gene calls are TRBV6-1 and TRBJ1-5, with D tentatively TRBD1 (6 bases). Looked up from germline, CDR1 is MNHNS and CDR2 is SASEGT. V was clipped by 0 bases and J by 2 bases, with 17 bases between them. The length of the CDR3 is 18 residues. CDR3 DNA: TGTGCCAGCAGTGAAGCGCTAAGGGGGTCAGGGGGCAATCAGCCCCAGCATTTT. Amino acid sequence: CASSEALRGSGGNQPQHF.

The rearrangement uses TRBV12-5 and TRBJ2-1; TRBD1 is a possible D gene (5 bases). Germline CDR1 LGHNT, CDR2 FRNRAP. V dropped 3 bases and J dropped 9 bases, with 6 bases sitting between them. The CDR3 runs 11 residues. This CDR3 is CASGLTGEQFF. The DNA of the CDR3 is TGTGCTAGTGGTTTAACAGGTGAGCAGTTCTTC. Combining the CDR3 with reference TRBV12-5 and TRBJ2-1 gives the whole variable domain DARVTQTPRHKVTEMGQEVTMRCQPILGHNTVFWYRQTMMQGLELLAYFRNRAPLDDSGMPKDRFSAEMPDATLATLKIQPSEPRDSAVYFCASGLTGEQFFGPGTRLTVL.

The chain has TRBV3-1 (or the pseudogene TRBV3-2) and TRBJ2-7; 9 bases match TRBD1. Losses at the gene ends were 5 bases for V and 2 bases for J; bases not matched to a gene: 13. This CDR3 region has 17 residues. CDR1 and CDR2 (germline): LGHDT, YNNKEL (reference sequence). The CDR3 nucleotides are TGTGCCAGCAGCTTAGAACCGGGACAGGGCAAACCCTACGAGCAGTACTTC. Translation: CASSLEPGQGKPYEQYF.

The chain joins TRBV5-5 to TRBJ1-4; D may be TRBD1 (6 bases). The length of the CDR3 is 16 residues. The germline V gene has CDR1 SGHKS and CDR2 YYEKEE (reference sequence). V was trimmed by 0 bases and J by 1 base, leaving 10 bases between them. CDR3 loop: CASSLDPRGTNEKLFF. The CDR3 nucleotides read TGTGCCAGCAGCTTGGATCCCAGGGGAACTAATGAAAAACTGTTTTTT.

This chain connects TRBV6-5 to TRBJ1-2; D might be TRBD1 (6 bases). The germline gives CDR1 MNHEY, CDR2 SVGAGI. V lost 2 bases and J 8 bases, leaving 12 bases between the germline ends. This CDR3 is built from 13 residues. The CDR3 protein is CASSYNRANGYTF. CDR3 coding DNA: TGTGCCAGCAGTTACAACAGGGCTAACGGCTACACCTTC.

This chain uses TRBV5-5 with TRBJ2-1, with 10 bases aligning to TRBD2. The junction had 4 bases not matched to a gene; V was cut back by 2 bases and J by 8 bases. CDR1 and CDR2 from the germline V gene are SGHKS and YYEKEE (reference sequence). The CDR3 length is 14 residues. CDR3 in DNA: TGTGCCAGCAGCTTTAGCGGGGGGCCACATGAGCAGTTCTTC. As protein: CASSFSGGPHEQFF. Drawing the rest from reference TRBV5-5 and TRBJ2-1, the complete variable domain is DAGVTQSPTHLIKTRGQQVTLRCSPISGHKSVSWYQQVLGQGPQFIFQYYEKEERGRGNFPDRFSARQFPNYSSELNVNALLLGDSALYLCASSFSGGPHEQFFGPGTRLTVL.

V usage is TRBV12-3 or TRBV12-4 and J usage is TRBJ1-2; D remains unclear. V was trimmed by 2 bases and J by 6 bases, leaving 10 bases between them. The CDR3 is made up of 13 amino acids. CDR3 bases: TGTGCCAGCAGTTTACTGAGCGGGGATGGCTACACCTTC. This sequence encodes CASSLLSGDGYTF.

The chain couples TRBV19 to TRBJ1-5; D gene ambiguous. Germline V gene data show CDR1 as LNHDA and CDR2 as SQIVND (reference sequence). The CDR3 covers 14 residues. With 7 bases removed from V and 2 bases from J, the gap between germline ends came to 12 bases. CDR3 residues: CASTLDGRNQPQHF. Here the CDR3 DNA reads TGTGCCAGTACCCTAGACGGCCGCAATCAGCCCCAGCATTTT.

The sample holds one count of this clone. The V gene is TRBV6-5, the J gene TRBJ2-4, with TRBD1 identical over 10 bases. CDR1 is MNHEY, CDR2 SVGAGI, per germline. V shed 7 bases, J shed 5 bases, and the junction held 5 bases outside the gene matches. This CDR3 is 14 amino acids long. The CDR3 spells CASIVTGGENIQYF. CDR3 DNA: TGTGCCAGCATCGTGACAGGGGGCGAAAACATTCAGTACTTC.

This clone was observed once. V gene TRBV13 combines with J gene TRBJ1-1; D gene ambiguous. This CDR3 has 15 residues. Deletions cut 3 bases from V and 0 bases from J, with 11 bases between. Germline V CDR1 and CDR2: PRHDT, FYEKMQ (reference sequence). The CDR3 loop reads CASSFYGTMNTEAFF. CDR3 nucleotides: TGTGCCAGCAGCTTTTACGGTACTATGAACACTGAAGCTTTCTTT. Using reference TRBV13 and TRBJ1-1 for the parts outside the CDR3, the full variable domain is AAGVIQSPRHLIKEKRETATLKCYPIPRHDTVYWYQQGPGQDPQFLISFYEKMQSDKGSIPDRFSAQQFSDYHSELNMSSLELGDSALYFCASSFYGTMNTEAFFGQGTRLTVV.

Only a few counts were recorded for this clone. This chain connects TRBV6-5 to TRBJ1-1; D ambiguous. V lost 2 bases and J 5 bases, leaving 15 bases between the germline ends. This CDR3 spans 15 amino acids. Germline V gene data show CDR1 as MNHEY and CDR2 as SVGAGI. The CDR3 sequence is CASSYVGPTTTEAFF. CDR3 bases: TGTGCCAGCAGTTACGTTGGACCGACTACGACTGAAGCTTTCTTT.